These 11 T cell receptor beta chains share one sample of origin, sequenced in a study of OX40 agonist ivuxolimab in advanced cancers. Generated by immunoSEQ multiplex PCR, the TCRdb table keeps only in-frame clones and is missing some. The data show some 25,000 clones, with 88% seen just once and roughly 10% held by the top ten. Sequenced here: CD4+ or CD8+ T cells sorted from blood, sampled in a trial of the OX40 agonist ivuxolimab. The receptor set was obtained from an adult with an advanced solid tumor such as melanoma, head and neck, liver or kidney cancer.

The chain joins TRBV6-6 to TRBJ1-2; D unresolved. Germline V gene sequence: CDR1 MNHNY, CDR2 SVGAGI (reference sequence). This CDR3 spans 14 amino acids. V lost 6 bases to trimming and J lost 5 bases, with 16 bases between them. Written as DNA, the CDR3 is TGTGCCAGCAGACGATCTGAGGGCGGATATGGCTACACCTTC. Translating gives CASRRSEGGYGYTF.

The gene calls are TRBV27 and TRBJ2-7; weak D call: TRBD1 (5 bases). In germline, CDR1 is MNHEY, CDR2 SMNVEV (reference sequence). The CDR3 sequence is 15 residues long. Trimming pared 3 bases from V and 2 bases from J, leaving 14 bases between. The CDR3 protein is CASSLYRSRAYEQYF. CDR3 nucleotides: TGTGCCAGCAGTTTGTACAGGAGTCGGGCCTACGAGCAGTACTTC.

The V gene is TRBV11-2, the J gene TRBJ2-2; 9 bases line up with TRBD2. V gave up 0 bases and J gave up 5 bases; unmatched junction bases: 7. Per germline, CDR1 SGHAT and CDR2 FQNNGV. The CDR3 sequence is 17 residues long. CDR3 region: CASSLDLWREGTGELFF. The DNA for the CDR3 is TGTGCCAGCAGCTTAGATCTTTGGCGGGAGGGAACCGGGGAGCTGTTTTTT.

The V call is TRBV19, the J call TRBJ2-7; 8 bases are shared with TRBD1. This CDR3 contains 15 residues. V lost 5 bases and J lost 0; bases outside the gene matches: 6. CDR1 and CDR2 (germline): LNHDA, SQIVND (reference sequence). CDR3 nucleotide sequence: TGTGCCAGTAGTGGGAGGACAGGGAGCTCCTACGAGCAGTACTTC. Translating gives CASSGRTGSSYEQYF.

The chain couples TRBV27 to TRBJ2-5; a weak D match, TRBD2 (6 bases). Judging by the DNA end, TRBJ2-7 fits better; the J call may be wrong. Germline V gene data show CDR1 as MNHEY and CDR2 as SMNVEV (reference sequence). The CDR3 runs 17 residues. CDR3 in DNA: TGTGCCAGCAGTCCCATTCCACCTCGGGGGTCTCCCTACGAGCAGTACTTC. Protein: CASSPIPPRGSPYEQYF.

This chain links TRBV28 with TRBJ2-1; 7 bases match TRBD1. The V segment lost 5 bases and the J segment 9 bases; nucleotides outside the gene matches: 10. The CDR3 is 14 residues long. Germline CDR1 MDHEN, CDR2 SYDVKM. The CDR3, as DNA: TGTGCCAGCAGTCGCGGACAGGCTCGGGGTGAGCAGTTCTTC. Its translation: CASSRGQARGEQFF.

The chain employs TRBV6-6 and TRBJ2-7, with unresolved D. The CDR3 sequence is 14 residues long. CDR1 and CDR2 (germline): MNHNY, SVGAGI (reference sequence). V lost 6 bases, J lost 3 bases, and 15 bases lay in between. Here the CDR3 reads CASRMDHEGYEQYF. As DNA, the CDR3 is TGTGCCAGCAGAATGGACCACGAAGGCTACGAGCAGTACTTC.

This clone showed up just a few times. This chain joins TRBV18 and TRBJ2-3; tentative D call: TRBD1 (6 bases). V shed 8 bases and J shed 1 base, with 16 bases lying between them. CDR1 is KGHSH, CDR2 LQKENI, per germline. This CDR3 has 15 residues. In DNA, the CDR3 is TGTGCCAGCACCACCAGGGGCGCAGGCACAGATACGCAGTATTTT. Translation: CASTTRGAGTDTQYF.

The chain combines TRBV19 with TRBJ2-5; 7 bases agree with TRBD2. Germline V gene data show CDR1 as LNHDA and CDR2 as SQIVND (reference sequence). After removal of 3 bases from V and 5 bases from J, the junction contained 6 bases not matched to a gene. The CDR3 spans 14 residues. The CDR3 loop reads CASSMVGGLETQYF. The DNA for the CDR3 is TGTGCCAGTAGTATGGTGGGGGGGTTGGAGACCCAGTACTTC.

This clone came up a few times. V is TRBV27 and J is TRBJ2-7, with 9 bases lining up with TRBD1. CDR1 and CDR2 from the germline V gene are MNHEY and SMNVEV (reference sequence). The CDR3 covers 15 residues. V dropped 3 bases and J dropped 6; count of bases not matched to a gene: 9. DNA for the CDR3: TGTGCCAGCAGTTTTACCATAGGGACAGGGTCCGAGCAGTACTTC. It is translated as CASSFTIGTGSEQYF.

The rearrangement links TRBV11-2 to TRBJ2-2, with D maybe TRBD1 (5 bases). Trimming took 3 bases from V and 4 from J, leaving 9 bases between them. The CDR3 runs to 14 residues. Germline V CDR1 and CDR2: SGHAT, FQNNGV. The CDR3 sequence: CASSFQGGTGELFF. The CDR3 nucleotides are TGTGCCAGCAGCTTTCAGGGTGGCACCGGGGAGCTGTTTTTT.